Listed below are T cell receptor beta chains from one sample, sequenced in a study of human T cells and chemical hapten exposure. From the RACE reads, TCRdb called clonotypes with MiXCR, one entry per CDR3 protein. The sample holds 80,000 to 95,000 distinct CDR3 sequences; around 10% are singletons and the top ten take 2.2%. The sequences come from whole blood, collected in connection with sensitization to the hapten diphenylcyclopropenone (DPC). The receptors were sampled from a man aged 40-49 years with alopecia areata. Some clones in this sample may be carry-over from other donors' samples. CDR3s leave out the opening cysteine and the closing phenylalanine or tryptophan.

TRBV30 | AWSDYRSKYSNQPQH
TRBV24-1 | ATSDLNRGRANTGELF
TRBV7-9 | ASSNEANSPLH
TRBV30 | ALQSTSVSSGANVLT
TRBV27 | ASSLVKVYNEQF
TRBV7-3 | ASSSGTSGSTQY
TRBV24-1 | ATSAKGRPQETQY
TRBV6-5 | ASSRGSADTEAF
TRBV28 | ASSLGGRYGYT
TRBV29-1 | SVGKTTDTQY
TRBV29-1 | SVAEGGANSNQPQH